The 16 T cell receptor beta chains below come from one sample, sequenced in a study of T cells in Graves' hyperthyroidism and ophthalmopathy. TCR beta CDR3 regions were amplified from RNA. HTBI primers were used for first-round RT-PCR of the TCR CDR3. MiXCR, applied by TCRdb to the multiplex PCR reads, yields one record per CDR3 protein. The sample contains roughly 560,000 distinct CDR3 sequences, 14% to 15% of which appear only once. The sequencing input was blood. All receptors derive from a woman in her thirties or forties with Graves' ophthalmopathy.

The chain carries TRBV19 and TRBJ1-2; 7 nucleotides match TRBD1. CDR1 is LNHDA and CDR2 is SQIVND in the germline V gene (reference sequence). V shed 7 bases, J shed 7 bases, and the junction held 6 bases outside the gene matches. The length of the CDR3 is 12 residues. The CDR3 protein is CASNYRTGGYTF. The DNA of the CDR3 is TGTGCCAGTAATTACAGGACAGGTGGCTACACCTTC.

This clonotype was counted many times. The rearrangement links TRBV28 to TRBJ1-2, with 7 positions matching TRBD1. In germline, CDR1 is MDHEN, CDR2 SYDVKM. This CDR3 is 14 amino acids long. The V and J ends lost 7 bases and 8 bases, in that order; junction bases with no gene match: 13. Here the CDR3 reads CASKQQDRNKGYTF. The CDR3 nucleotides are TGTGCCAGCAAGCAACAGGACAGGAACAAAGGCTACACCTTC.

This clonotype was recorded many times. The V call is TRBV7-9, the J call TRBJ1-5; D unclear. Per germline, CDR1 SEHNR and CDR2 FQNEAQ (reference sequence). This CDR3 is 15 amino acids long. Deletions cut 3 bases from V and 0 bases from J, with 9 bases between. CDR3 DNA sequence: TGTGCCAGCAGCTTCTCGGGGTATAGCAATCAGCCCCAGCATTTT. Translation gives CASSFSGYSNQPQHF.

J is TRBJ2-7 and V is TRBV20-1; 10 bases agree with TRBD2. J lost 6 bases, V lost 0 bases, and 5 bases had no gene match. This CDR3 is built from 14 residues. CDR1 and CDR2 (germline): DFQATT, SNEGSKA (reference sequence). The CDR3 DNA reads as TGCAGTGCTAGAGATAAGCGGGAGGGGTTCGAGCAGTACTTC. Translating gives CSARDKREGFEQYF.

Ten or more counts support this clonotype. The chain has TRBV20-1 and TRBJ2-7; no definite D call. CDR1 and CDR2 (germline): DFQATT, SNEGSKA (reference sequence). The length of the CDR3 is 11 residues. The V end lost 4 bases, the J end lost 3 bases, and 7 bases lay between the germline ends. CDR3 sequence (DNA): TGCAGTGCTACTTCACTCTACGAGCAGTACTTC. Its protein is CSATSLYEQYF.

This clonotype was counted ten times or more. V is TRBV12-3 or TRBV12-4 and J is TRBJ1-1, with 9 positions matching TRBD1. The CDR3 is 14 residues long. The V and J ends lost 5 bases and 4 bases, in that order; junction bases with no gene match: 5. In DNA form, the CDR3 reads TGTGCCAGCAGTCCGGGACAGGGCTTCACTGAAGCTTTCTTT. Residues: CASSPGQGFTEAFF.

This clonotype came up many times. The J gene is TRBJ2-5, the V gene TRBV15; D gene unclear. The CDR3 is made up of 15 amino acids. V was trimmed by 0 bases and J by 4 bases, leaving 12 bases between them. Germline CDR1 reads LNHNV; CDR2 reads YYDKDF (reference sequence). As DNA, the CDR3 is TGTGCCACCAGCAGAGATTTATTGTCGGCAGAGACCCAGTACTTC. It encodes CATSRDLLSAETQYF. Based on the CDR3 plus reference TRBV15 and TRBJ2-5, the full variable domain is DAMVIQNPRYQVTQFGKPVTLSCSQTLNHNVMYWYQQKSSQAPKLLFHYYDKDFNNEADTPDNFQSRRPNTSFCFLDIRSPGLGDTAMYLCATSRDLLSAETQYFGPGTRLLVL.

This clonotype was counted at least ten times. The genes are TRBV6-5 and TRBJ1-1; D remains ambiguous. Trimming shortened V by 3 bases and J by 0 bases, and 8 bases separated the two germline ends. Germline CDR1 MNHEY, CDR2 SVGAGI. This CDR3 comprises 14 residues. CDR3: CASSYQEMNTEAFF. The DNA of the CDR3 is TGTGCCAGCAGTTATCAAGAAATGAACACTGAAGCTTTCTTT.

J is TRBJ1-1 and V is TRBV6-1; D remains ambiguous. Deletions cut 10 bases from V and 4 bases from J, with 16 bases between. The CDR3 consists of 13 residues. Germline assignment: CDR1 MNHNS and CDR2 SASEGT. CDR3 amino acids: CATTDPSTTEAFF. The CDR3 DNA is TGTGCCACCACCGACCCGTCCACCACTGAAGCTTTCTTT.

The chain recombines TRBV12-3 or TRBV12-4 with TRBJ2-7; D may be TRBD1 or TRBD2 (5 bases each). V was shortened by 6 bases and J by 4 bases, with 19 bases between the two germline ends. The CDR3 spans 15 residues. The CDR3 loop is CASRTVIGTLYEQYF. In nucleotides, the CDR3 is TGTGCCAGCAGAACTGTAATAGGGACCCTTTACGAGCAGTACTTC.

This clonotype was seen only a few times. This chain uses TRBV6-2 or TRBV6-3 with TRBJ2-2, with 8 bases that match TRBD1. Germline V CDR1 and CDR2: MNHEY, SVGEGT. Unmatched junction bases numbered 10, after V lost 5 bases and J lost 5 bases. CDR3 size: 16 residues. In DNA form, the CDR3 reads TGTGCCAGCAGTAAGCATCAGGGGGCCTGGACCGGGGAGCTGTTTTTT. It codes for CASSKHQGAWTGELFF.

This clonotype was picked up many times. J is TRBJ1-1 and V is TRBV5-1, with D possibly TRBD1 on 6 matching bases. Trimming pared 5 bases from V and 3 bases from J, leaving 14 bases between. Germline-derived CDR1 and CDR2 are SGHRS and YFSETQ. The CDR3 contains 14 residues. The CDR3 is CASSGGGRDTEAFF. The CDR3 coding sequence is TGCGCCAGCAGTGGGGGGGGCCGGGACACTGAAGCTTTCTTT.

This clonotype was seen a handful of times. The chain couples TRBV4-1 to TRBJ1-1; D uncertain. Germline lookup yields CDR1 MGHRA and CDR2 YSYEKL. There are 14 residues in the CDR3. Trimming removed 0 bases from V and 4 bases from J, with 9 bases in between. The CDR3 here is CASSQDFGVTEAFF. The CDR3 coding sequence is TGCGCCAGCAGCCAAGATTTCGGCGTCACTGAAGCTTTCTTT.

In this sample, this clonotype turned up many times. The chain joins TRBV20-1 to TRBJ1-5; perhaps TRBD1 as D (5 bases). CDR1 is DFQATT, CDR2 SNEGSKA, per germline (reference sequence). This CDR3 has 14 residues. The V gene lost 3 bases and the J gene lost 7 bases, with 16 bases spanning the gap. The CDR3 spells CSASPGGAWQPQHF. DNA of the CDR3: TGCAGTGCTAGCCCGGGGGGTGCGTGGCAGCCCCAGCATTTT.

This clonotype has ten or more counts. The genes are TRBV12-3 or TRBV12-4 and TRBJ2-7; 8 bases agree with TRBD1. The ends lost 4 bases at V and 8 bases at J; junction bases unmatched: 7. CDR3 length equals 13 residues. CDR3 in amino acids: CASSSGQGQKQYF. DNA for the CDR3: TGTGCCAGCAGTTCCGGACAGGGTCAAAAGCAGTACTTC.

The V call is TRBV20-1, the J call TRBJ2-5; tentative D call: TRBD1 (6 bases). V was clipped by 0 bases and J by 5 bases, with 13 bases between them. Germline assignment: CDR1 DFQATT and CDR2 SNEGSKA (reference sequence). This CDR3 region has 14 residues. Written as DNA, the CDR3 is TGCAGTGCTAGAGATACACAAACAGGGGAGACCCAGTACTTC. Translating gives CSARDTQTGETQYF.